This T cell receptor (beta chain) was captured by sequencing in a study of Graves' ophthalmopathy and Graves' hyperthyroidism. RNA transcripts were the template, and TCR beta CDR3 regions were amplified from them. In the first round, RT-PCR was carried out with HTBI primers, and a multiplex PCR formed the second round. TCRdb processed the multiplex PCR reads anew with MiXCR; each CDR3 protein has one entry. The sample holds roughly 1.1 million distinct CDR3 sequences, roughly two fifths seen once. The V gene lost 4 bases and the J gene lost 3 bases, with 13 bases spanning the gap. There are 14 residues in the CDR3. Germline V gives CDR1 SGHRS, CDR2 YFSETQ. Study-level points and caveats: Blood contained most expanded thyroid clonotypes exceeding 0.001 frequency.

Regarding this clonotype: Its matching antigen is unknown.

This chain uses TRBV5-1 with TRBJ1-1; possibly TRBD1 for D (5 bases). The clonotype originates from an adult man with Graves' hyperthyroidism. Sequenced sample: peripheral blood or thyroid tissue (not recorded which). The CDR3 DNA reads TGCGCCAGCAGCCCGGGGCTAGGCGACACTGAAGCTTTCTTT. Translated, it gives CASSPGLGDTEAFF.